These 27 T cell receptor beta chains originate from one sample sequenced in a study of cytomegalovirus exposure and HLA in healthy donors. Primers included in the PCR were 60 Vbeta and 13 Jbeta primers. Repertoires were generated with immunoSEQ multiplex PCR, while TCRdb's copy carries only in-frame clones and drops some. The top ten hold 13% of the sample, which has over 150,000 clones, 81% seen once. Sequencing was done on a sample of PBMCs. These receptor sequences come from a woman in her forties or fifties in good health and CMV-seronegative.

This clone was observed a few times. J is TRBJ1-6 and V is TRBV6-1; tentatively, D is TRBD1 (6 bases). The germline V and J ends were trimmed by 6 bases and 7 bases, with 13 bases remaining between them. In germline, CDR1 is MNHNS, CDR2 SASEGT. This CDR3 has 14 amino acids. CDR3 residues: CASRSAGVNSPLHF. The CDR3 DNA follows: TGTGCCAGCAGGTCCGCAGGGGTCAATTCACCCCTCCACTTT.

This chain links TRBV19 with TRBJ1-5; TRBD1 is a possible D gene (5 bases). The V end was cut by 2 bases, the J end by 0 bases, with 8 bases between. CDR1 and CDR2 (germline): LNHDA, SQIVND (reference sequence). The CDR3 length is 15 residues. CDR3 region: CASSIRGYSNQPQHF. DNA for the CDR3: TGTGCCAGTAGTATACGGGGGTATAGCAATCAGCCCCAGCATTTT.

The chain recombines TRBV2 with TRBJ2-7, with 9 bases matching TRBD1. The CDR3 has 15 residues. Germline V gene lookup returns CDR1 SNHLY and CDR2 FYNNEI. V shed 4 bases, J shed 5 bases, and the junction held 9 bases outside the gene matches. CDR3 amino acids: CASSGAGQGLHEQYF. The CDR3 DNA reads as TGTGCCAGCAGTGGCGCAGGACAGGGGCTTCACGAGCAGTACTTC.

The CDR3 sequence is CASSIVMQGNLYGYTF. CDR3 DNA sequence: TGTGCCAGTAGTATTGTCATGCAGGGTAATCTTTATGGCTACACCTTC. J is TRBJ1-2 and V is TRBV19; weak D call: TRBD1 (5 bases). Germline CDR1 is LNHDA and CDR2 is SQIVND (reference sequence). V was pared by 3 bases and J by 5 bases, with 19 bases between. The CDR3 sequence is 16 residues long.

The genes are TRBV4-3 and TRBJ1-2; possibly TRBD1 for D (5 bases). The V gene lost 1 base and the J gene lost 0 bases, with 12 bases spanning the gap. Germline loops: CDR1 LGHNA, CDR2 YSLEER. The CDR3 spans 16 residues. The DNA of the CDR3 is TGCGCCAGCAGCCAAGGGGATGGGGGGTCTAACTATGGCTACACCTTC. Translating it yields CASSQGDGGSNYGYTF.

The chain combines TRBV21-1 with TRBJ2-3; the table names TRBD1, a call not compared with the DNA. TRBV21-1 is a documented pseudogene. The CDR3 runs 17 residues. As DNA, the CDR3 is TGTGCCAGCAGCAGGTCTAGAGAGCAGGGGGCGCGGGATACGCAGTATTTT. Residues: CASSRSREQGARDTQYF.

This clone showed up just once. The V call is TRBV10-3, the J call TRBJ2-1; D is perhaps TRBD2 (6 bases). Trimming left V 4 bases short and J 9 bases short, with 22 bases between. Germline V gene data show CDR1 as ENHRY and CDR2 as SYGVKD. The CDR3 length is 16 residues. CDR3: CAISGTNGGDSSEQFF. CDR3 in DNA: TGTGCCATCAGTGGGACTAACGGGGGAGACTCAAGTGAGCAGTTCTTC.

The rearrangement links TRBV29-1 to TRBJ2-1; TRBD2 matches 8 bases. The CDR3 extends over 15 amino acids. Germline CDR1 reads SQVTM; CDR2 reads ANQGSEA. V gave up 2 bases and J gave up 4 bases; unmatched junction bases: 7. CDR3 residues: CSVENWRGEYNEQFF. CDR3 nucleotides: TGCAGCGTTGAAAATTGGCGGGGGGAGTACAATGAGCAGTTCTTC.

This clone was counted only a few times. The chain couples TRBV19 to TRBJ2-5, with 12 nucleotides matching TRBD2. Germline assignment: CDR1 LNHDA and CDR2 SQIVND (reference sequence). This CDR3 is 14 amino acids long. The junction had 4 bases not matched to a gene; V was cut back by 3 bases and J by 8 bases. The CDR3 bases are TGTGCCAGTAGTATCAGACTAGCGGGAGACACCCAGTACTTC. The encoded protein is CASSIRLAGDTQYF.

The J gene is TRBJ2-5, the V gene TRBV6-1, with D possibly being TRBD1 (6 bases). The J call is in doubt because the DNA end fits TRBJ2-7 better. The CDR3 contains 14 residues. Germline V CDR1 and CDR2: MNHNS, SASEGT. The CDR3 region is CASSVTGTPYEQYF. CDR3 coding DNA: TGTGCCAGCAGTGTGACAGGTACTCCCTACGAGCAGTACTTC.

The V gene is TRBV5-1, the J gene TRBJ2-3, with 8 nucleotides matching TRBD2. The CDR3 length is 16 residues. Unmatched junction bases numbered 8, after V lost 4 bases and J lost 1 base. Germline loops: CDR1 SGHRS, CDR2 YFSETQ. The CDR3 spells CASSTSAGVGTDTQYF. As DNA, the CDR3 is TGCGCCAGCAGCACCTCAGCGGGGGTCGGCACAGATACGCAGTATTTT.

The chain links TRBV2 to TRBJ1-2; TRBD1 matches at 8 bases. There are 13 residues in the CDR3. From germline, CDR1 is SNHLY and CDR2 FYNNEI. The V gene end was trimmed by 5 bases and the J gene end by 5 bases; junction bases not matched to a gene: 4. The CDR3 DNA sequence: TGTGCCAGCAGTACTCGGACAGGGTATGGCTACACCTTC. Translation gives CASSTRTGYGYTF.

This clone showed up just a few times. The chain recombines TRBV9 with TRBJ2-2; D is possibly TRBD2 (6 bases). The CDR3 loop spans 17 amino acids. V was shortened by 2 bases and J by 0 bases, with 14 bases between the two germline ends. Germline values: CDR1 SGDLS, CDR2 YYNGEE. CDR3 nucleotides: TGTGCCAGCAGCGTTTCCGGGACTGATGCGAACACCGGGGAGCTGTTTTTT. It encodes CASSVSGTDANTGELFF.

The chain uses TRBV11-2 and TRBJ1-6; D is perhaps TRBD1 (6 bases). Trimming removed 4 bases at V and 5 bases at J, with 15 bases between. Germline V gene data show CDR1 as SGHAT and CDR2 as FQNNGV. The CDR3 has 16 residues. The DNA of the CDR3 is TGTGCCAGCAGCTCATTAAAAGGACAGAATAATTCACCCCTCCACTTT. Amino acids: CASSSLKGQNNSPLHF. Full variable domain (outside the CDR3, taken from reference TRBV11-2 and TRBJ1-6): EAGVAQSPRYKIIEKRQSVAFWCNPISGHATLYWYQQILGQGPKLLIQFQNNGVVDDSQLPKDRFSAERLKGVDSTLKIQPAKLEDSAVYLCASSSLKGQNNSPLHFGNGTRLTVT.

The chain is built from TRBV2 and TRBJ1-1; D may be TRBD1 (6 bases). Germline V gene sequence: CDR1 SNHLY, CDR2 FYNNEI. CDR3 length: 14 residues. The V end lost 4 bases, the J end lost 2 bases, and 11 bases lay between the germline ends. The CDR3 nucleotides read TGTGCCAGCAGTGTTCAGGGGAGTAACACTGAAGCTTTCTTT. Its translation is CASSVQGSNTEAFF.

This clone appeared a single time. The chain's CDR3 is CACRTSGAYEQYF. The CDR3, as DNA: TGTGCCTGCAGGACTAGCGGAGCCTACGAGCAGTACTTC. The rearrangement uses TRBV30 and TRBJ2-7; the match to TRBD2 covers 10 bases. Germline CDR1 GTSNPN, CDR2 SVGIG (reference sequence). The CDR3 is 13 residues long. The V and J ends lost 6 bases and 2 bases, in that order; junction bases with no gene match: 4.

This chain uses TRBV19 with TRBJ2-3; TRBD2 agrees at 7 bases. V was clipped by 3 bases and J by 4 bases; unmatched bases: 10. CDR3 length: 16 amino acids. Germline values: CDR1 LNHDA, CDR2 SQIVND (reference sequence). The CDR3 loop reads CASSMAAGLPSDTQYF. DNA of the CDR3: TGTGCCAGTAGTATGGCAGCGGGACTACCGTCAGATACGCAGTATTTT.

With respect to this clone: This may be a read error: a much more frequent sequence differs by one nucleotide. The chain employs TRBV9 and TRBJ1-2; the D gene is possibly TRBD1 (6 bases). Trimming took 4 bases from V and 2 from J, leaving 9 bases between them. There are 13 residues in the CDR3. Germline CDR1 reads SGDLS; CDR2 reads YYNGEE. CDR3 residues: CASSFGQNYGYTF. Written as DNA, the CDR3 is TGTGCCAGCAGCTTCGGACAGAACTATGGCTACACCTTC.

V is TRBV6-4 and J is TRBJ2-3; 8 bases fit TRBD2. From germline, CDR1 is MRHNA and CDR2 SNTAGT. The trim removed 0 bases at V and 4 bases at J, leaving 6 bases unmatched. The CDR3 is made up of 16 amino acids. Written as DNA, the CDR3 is TGTGCCAGCAGTGACTCGTCCAGCGGGAGTGCAGATACGCAGTATTTT. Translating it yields CASSDSSSGSADTQYF.

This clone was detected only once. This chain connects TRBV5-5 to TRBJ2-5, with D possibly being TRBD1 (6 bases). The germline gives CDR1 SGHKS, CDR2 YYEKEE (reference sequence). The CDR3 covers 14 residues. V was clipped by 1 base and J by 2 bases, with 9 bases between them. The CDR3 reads CASSLYRGQETQYF. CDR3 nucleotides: TGTGCCAGCAGCTTGTATAGGGGGCAAGAGACCCAGTACTTC.

The CDR3 reads CASSLASPQGHYEQYF. The CDR3 nucleotides are TGTGCCAGCAGCTTAGCAAGTCCACAGGGACACTACGAGCAGTACTTC. The J gene is TRBJ2-7, the V gene TRBV7-9; perhaps TRBD1 as D (6 bases). The V gene lost 0 bases and the J gene lost 3 bases, with 15 bases spanning the gap. The CDR3 has 16 amino acids. Per germline, CDR1 SEHNR and CDR2 FQNEAQ (reference sequence).

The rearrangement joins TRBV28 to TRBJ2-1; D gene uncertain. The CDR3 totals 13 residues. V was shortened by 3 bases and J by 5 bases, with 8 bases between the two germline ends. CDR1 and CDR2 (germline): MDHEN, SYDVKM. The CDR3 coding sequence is TGTGCCAGCAGTTTTATCCTAGACAATGAGCAGTTCTTC. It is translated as CASSFILDNEQFF.

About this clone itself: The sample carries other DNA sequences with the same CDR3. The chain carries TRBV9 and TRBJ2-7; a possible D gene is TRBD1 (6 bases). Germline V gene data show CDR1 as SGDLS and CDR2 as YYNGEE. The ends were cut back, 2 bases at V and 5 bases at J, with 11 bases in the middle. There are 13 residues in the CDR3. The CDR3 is CASSVEQGNEQYF. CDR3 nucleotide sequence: TGTGCCAGCAGCGTGGAACAGGGTAACGAGCAGTACTTC.

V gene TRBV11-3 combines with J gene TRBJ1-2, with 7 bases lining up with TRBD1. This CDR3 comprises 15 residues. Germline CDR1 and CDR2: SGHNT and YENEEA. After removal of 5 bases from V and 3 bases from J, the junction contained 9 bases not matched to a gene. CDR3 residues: CASSIRQGGDYGYTF. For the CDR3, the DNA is TGTGCCAGCAGCATACGACAGGGTGGGGACTATGGCTACACCTTC.

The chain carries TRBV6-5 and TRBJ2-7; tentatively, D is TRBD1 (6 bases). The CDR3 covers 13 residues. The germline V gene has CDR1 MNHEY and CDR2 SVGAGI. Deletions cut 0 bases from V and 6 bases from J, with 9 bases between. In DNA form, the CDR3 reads TGTGCCAGCAGTTACTCGAGGGGGAGCGAGCAGTACTTC. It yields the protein CASSYSRGSEQYF.

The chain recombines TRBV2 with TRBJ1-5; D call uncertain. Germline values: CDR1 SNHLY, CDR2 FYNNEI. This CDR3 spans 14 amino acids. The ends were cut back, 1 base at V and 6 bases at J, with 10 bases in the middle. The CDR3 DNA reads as TGTGCCAGCAGTGAAGAGCGGGCGAGTCAGCCCCAGCATTTT. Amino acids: CASSEERASQPQHF. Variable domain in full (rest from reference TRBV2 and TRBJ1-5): EPEVTQTPSHQVTQMGQEVILRCVPISNHLYFYWYRQILGQKVEFLVSFYNNEISEKSEIFDDQFSVERPDGSNFTLKIRSTKLEDSAMYFCASSEERASQPQHFGDGTRLSIL.

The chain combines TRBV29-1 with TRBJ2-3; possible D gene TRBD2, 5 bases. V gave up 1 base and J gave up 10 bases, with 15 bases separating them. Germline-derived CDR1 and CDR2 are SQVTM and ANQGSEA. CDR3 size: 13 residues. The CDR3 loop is CSVEADSLEAQYF. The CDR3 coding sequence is TGCAGCGTTGAAGCGGACTCCCTTGAGGCGCAGTATTTT.